Below, 30 T cell receptor beta chains from the same sample are listed, as sequenced in a study of blood T cell repertoires in COVID-19. Sequencing used immunoSEQ multiplex PCR; TCRdb keeps in-frame clones, though not all of them. Here the sample spans roughly 350,000 clones, roughly nine tenths being singletons. Source material: PBMCs or T cells enriched from blood (not recorded which). The receptor set was obtained from a woman aged 25-40 years who had recovered from COVID-19.

This rearrangement joins TRBV28 to TRBJ1-2; no reliable D call. Germline V gene sequence: CDR1 MDHEN, CDR2 SYDVKM. The CDR3 runs to 13 residues. Trimming left V 5 bases short and J 6 bases short, with 13 bases between. CDR3 in amino acids: CASSPPSSDGYTF. CDR3 in DNA: TGTGCCAGCAGTCCCCCCTCGTCCGATGGCTACACCTTC.

The chain recombines TRBV5-6 with TRBJ1-2; 8 nucleotides align to TRBD1. Looked up from germline, CDR1 is SGHDT and CDR2 is YYEEEE. This CDR3 spans 15 amino acids. The J segment lost 0 bases and the V segment lost 3 bases, leaving 4 bases of the junction unmatched. This CDR3 reads CASSWGQETNYGYTF. Written as DNA, the CDR3 is TGTGCCAGCAGCTGGGGACAGGAGACTAACTATGGCTACACCTTC.

This clone was detected only once. The rearrangement joins TRBV5-6 to TRBJ1-2; no clear D. CDR1 is SGHDT, CDR2 YYEEEE, per germline. The CDR3 sequence is 12 residues long. Between the trimmed V and J ends, which lost 4 bases and 4 bases, there was a span of 8 bases. CDR3 amino acids: CASSPRGYGYTF. CDR3 in DNA: TGTGCCAGCAGCCCACGGGGCTATGGCTACACCTTC.

This rearrangement joins TRBV6-5 to TRBJ1-1; D might be TRBD1 (6 bases). Trimming removed 7 bases at V and 6 bases at J, with 15 bases between. Germline lookup yields CDR1 MNHEY and CDR2 SVGAGI. There are 13 residues in the CDR3. DNA for the CDR3: TGTGCCAGCACCCGAGACAGGTTCGCTGAAGCTTTCTTT. Translated: CASTRDRFAEAFF.

V gene TRBV29-1 combines with J gene TRBJ1-4; D is perhaps TRBD1 (5 bases). The germline CDR1 and CDR2 sequences are SQVTM and ANQGSEA. Trimming stripped 7 bases from V and 7 bases from J, with 13 bases between. This CDR3 is 12 amino acids long. This chain's CDR3 is CSAGGEGEKLFF. CDR3 nucleotide sequence: TGCAGCGCCGGGGGGGAAGGTGAAAAACTGTTTTTT.

This chain joins TRBV6-5 and TRBJ1-5; a possible D gene is TRBD1 (6 bases). This CDR3 has 14 amino acids. CDR1 is MNHEY and CDR2 is SVGAGI in the germline V gene. V dropped 6 bases and J dropped 0 bases, with 9 bases sitting between them. CDR3 region: CASRPGVSNQPQHF. The CDR3 DNA is TGTGCCAGCAGACCAGGGGTTAGCAATCAGCCCCAGCATTTT.

V usage is TRBV2 and J usage is TRBJ2-5, with 11 positions matching TRBD2. V gave up 4 bases and J gave up 4 bases; unmatched junction bases: 11. CDR3 size: 17 residues. CDR1 and CDR2 from the germline V gene are SNHLY and FYNNEI. CDR3 sequence: CASSAQVAGGPSETQYF. Written as DNA, the CDR3 is TGTGCCAGCAGTGCACAAGTAGCGGGAGGGCCCTCAGAGACCCAGTACTTC. Drawing the rest from reference TRBV2 and TRBJ2-5, the complete variable domain is EPEVTQTPSHQVTQMGQEVILRCVPISNHLYFYWYRQILGQKVEFLVSFYNNEISEKSEIFDDQFSVERPDGSNFTLKIRSTKLEDSAMYFCASSAQVAGGPSETQYFGPGTRLLVL.

This clone has just a few counts. V is TRBV11-3 and J is TRBJ2-3; maybe TRBD2 (6 bases). Germline CDR1 and CDR2: SGHNT and YENEEA. The V and J ends lost 3 bases and 0 bases respectively, with 16 bases between them. This CDR3 region has 17 residues. CDR3 sequence (DNA): TGTGCCAGCAGCTTGGACCCCCCGGGGGTGAGCACAGATACGCAGTATTTT. It translates to CASSLDPPGVSTDTQYF.

This chain connects TRBV27 to TRBJ1-1; D remains unclear. From germline, CDR1 is MNHEY and CDR2 SMNVEV (reference sequence). Between the trimmed V and J ends, which lost 5 bases and 3 bases, there was a span of 10 bases. The CDR3 runs 13 residues. Here the CDR3 reads CASSLTRDTEAFF. The CDR3 DNA is TGTGCCAGCAGTCTCACCCGGGACACTGAAGCTTTCTTT.

Only a few counts were recorded for this clone. The chain has TRBV7-9 and TRBJ1-2; TRBD1 is a possible D gene (6 bases). Germline lookup yields CDR1 SEHNR and CDR2 FQNEAQ (reference sequence). Trimming stripped 5 bases from V and 7 bases from J, with 14 bases between. The CDR3 sequence is 13 residues long. CDR3 region: CASSLQGIFGYTF. The CDR3 DNA reads as TGTGCCAGCAGCCTGCAGGGGATTTTTGGCTACACCTTC.

This chain connects TRBV5-1 to TRBJ2-2, with TRBD1 matching over 8 bases. Germline CDR1 reads SGHRS; CDR2 reads YFSETQ. CDR3 length: 14 amino acids. V lost 5 bases, J lost 5 bases, and 5 bases stayed unmatched. The CDR3 region is CASRGDRFTGELFF. As DNA, the CDR3 is TGCGCCAGCAGAGGGGACAGGTTTACCGGGGAGCTGTTTTTT.

The rearrangement links TRBV19 to TRBJ2-7; possibly TRBD1 for D (5 bases). The CDR3 contains 14 residues. Germline CDR1 reads LNHDA; CDR2 reads SQIVND (reference sequence). V lost 5 bases and J lost 3, with 14 bases in between. CDR3 in DNA: TGTGCCAGTAGTCCCCAGACAGATTACTACGAGCAGTACTTC. This sequence encodes CASSPQTDYYEQYF.

The chain is built from TRBV30 and TRBJ2-3, with 8 nucleotides matching TRBD2. Losses at the gene ends were 6 bases for V and 2 bases for J; bases not matched to a gene: 1. Germline-derived CDR1 and CDR2 are GTSNPN and SVGIG (reference sequence). The CDR3 loop spans 12 amino acids. CDR3 in DNA: TGTGCCTGCGGGGGGGCCACAGATACGCAGTATTTT. This encodes CACGGATDTQYF.

The chain links TRBV27 to TRBJ1-5; D gene uncertain. V dropped 3 bases and J dropped 4 bases, with 4 bases sitting between them. The CDR3 has 12 amino acids. Germline V lookup: CDR1 MNHEY, CDR2 SMNVEV (reference sequence). The CDR3 coding sequence is TGTGCCAGCAGTTTCATGAATCAGCCCCAGCATTTT. Amino acids: CASSFMNQPQHF.

The V gene is TRBV2, the J gene TRBJ1-1; 8 bases align to TRBD1. There are 14 residues in the CDR3. The junction had 3 bases not matched to a gene; V was cut back by 4 bases and J by 2 bases. Germline values: CDR1 SNHLY, CDR2 FYNNEI. The CDR3, as DNA: TGTGCCAGCAGTGTCAGGGGGCTAAACACTGAAGCTTTCTTT. Protein product: CASSVRGLNTEAFF.

J is TRBJ1-1 and V is TRBV28; D is ambiguous. CDR3 length equals 13 residues. Trimming removed 1 base at V and 6 bases at J, with 9 bases between. Germline V gene sequence: CDR1 MDHEN, CDR2 SYDVKM. The CDR3, as DNA: TGTGCCAGCAGTTTATCTCGGGGTCCTGAAGCTTTCTTT. It codes for CASSLSRGPEAFF.

In this sample, this clone turned up once. The chain carries TRBV7-2 and TRBJ2-2; the match to TRBD1 covers 10 bases. V shed 0 bases and J 5 bases; nucleotides not matched to a gene: 3. CDR1 and CDR2 from the germline V gene are SGHTA and FQGNSA. The CDR3 length is 16 residues. DNA for the CDR3: TGTGCCAGCAGCTTAGCAGGACAGGGGGGAACCGGGGAGCTGTTTTTT. Encoded protein: CASSLAGQGGTGELFF. Based on the CDR3 plus reference TRBV7-2 and TRBJ2-2, the full variable domain is GAGVSQSPSNKVTEKGKDVELRCDPISGHTALYWYRQSLGQGLEFLIYFQGNSAPDKSGLPSDRFSAERTGGSVSTLTIQRTQQEDSAVYLCASSLAGQGGTGELFFGEGSRLTVL.

This chain connects TRBV28 to TRBJ1-6, with 10 bases that match TRBD1. The ends lost 6 bases at V and 9 bases at J; junction bases unmatched: 5. This CDR3 has 14 residues. Germline CDR1 is MDHEN and CDR2 is SYDVKM. The CDR3 loop is CASSPGQGSSPLHF. The DNA for the CDR3 is TGTGCCAGCAGCCCGGGACAGGGGTCTTCACCCCTCCACTTT.

The gene calls are TRBV27 and TRBJ2-1, with 8 bases lining up with TRBD2. V was pared by 7 bases and J by 9 bases, with 14 bases of the junction left unmatched. The CDR3 length is 15 residues. Germline lookup yields CDR1 MNHEY and CDR2 SMNVEV (reference sequence). The CDR3 reads CASTYRSGGTFEQFF. The DNA of the CDR3 is TGTGCCAGCACCTATAGGAGCGGGGGAACATTTGAGCAGTTCTTC.

The genes are TRBV12-2 and TRBJ2-5; the table's TRBD1 call for D was not verified on the DNA. TRBV12-2 is recorded as a pseudogene. The CDR3 sequence is 15 residues long. The CDR3 reads CASRPRQKAQETQYF. The CDR3 DNA follows: TGTGCAAGTCGCCCCAGACAAAAGGCCCAAGAGACCCAGTACTTC.

CDR3 loop: CAISASEVGTEAFF. The CDR3 DNA reads as TGTGCCATCAGTGCTTCTGAGGTAGGCACTGAAGCTTTCTTT. The chain has TRBV10-3 and TRBJ1-1; the D is unclear. V lost 4 bases and J lost 4, with 13 bases in between. Germline CDR1 ENHRY, CDR2 SYGVKD. The CDR3 has 14 amino acids.

The genes are TRBV6-4 and TRBJ2-1; D ambiguous. Germline values: CDR1 MRHNA, CDR2 SNTAGT. This CDR3 has 14 residues. V was shortened by 5 bases and J by 7 bases, with 15 bases between the two germline ends. CDR3 DNA sequence: TGTGCCAGCAGTATTACTCCAGGATATAATGAGCAGTTCTTC. It encodes CASSITPGYNEQFF.

This sequence joins TRBV18 and TRBJ1-6; D call uncertain. V was trimmed by 2 bases and J by 7 bases, leaving 6 bases between them. The CDR3 has 13 amino acids. The germline V gene has CDR1 KGHSH and CDR2 LQKENI. CDR3 sequence: CASSPGRNSPLHF. Here the CDR3 DNA reads TGTGCCAGCTCACCAGGGAGGAATTCACCCCTCCACTTT.

The chain joins TRBV11-2 to TRBJ1-1, with 9 positions matching TRBD1. The CDR3 length is 15 residues. The germline V gene encodes CDR1 SGHAT and CDR2 FQNNGV. With 3 bases clipped from V and 6 bases from J, the junction kept 8 bases outside the gene matches. The CDR3: CASSFPRDRVAEAFF. CDR3 sequence (DNA): TGTGCCAGCAGCTTCCCCCGGGACAGGGTGGCTGAAGCTTTCTTT. Variable domain in full (rest from reference TRBV11-2 and TRBJ1-1): EAGVAQSPRYKIIEKRQSVAFWCNPISGHATLYWYQQILGQGPKLLIQFQNNGVVDDSQLPKDRFSAERLKGVDSTLKIQPAKLEDSAVYLCASSFPRDRVAEAFFGQGTRLTVV.

The chain has TRBV4-3 and TRBJ2-2; 12 bases align to TRBD2. This CDR3 region has 15 residues. V shed 1 base, J shed 6 bases, and the junction held 0 bases outside the gene matches. Germline CDR1 is LGHNA and CDR2 is YSLEER. The CDR3 is CASSQASGRAGELFF. In nucleotides, the CDR3 is TGCGCCAGCAGCCAAGCTAGCGGGAGGGCCGGGGAGCTGTTTTTT.

The table lists this clone with a few counts. This rearrangement joins TRBV5-4 to TRBJ1-2, with D maybe TRBD1 (6 bases). The CDR3 is made up of 14 amino acids. Germline V CDR1 and CDR2: SGHNT, YYREEE (reference sequence). The V end was cut by 3 bases, the J end by 4 bases, with 13 bases between. The CDR3 DNA sequence: TGTGCCAGCAGCTATAGGGACACGGGCTATGGCTACACCTTC. Translating gives CASSYRDTGYGYTF.

V usage is TRBV28 and J usage is TRBJ1-4; tentative D call: TRBD1 (6 bases). V lost 5 bases to trimming and J lost 8 bases, with 18 bases between them. The CDR3 is 15 residues long. Germline lookup yields CDR1 MDHEN and CDR2 SYDVKM. The CDR3 DNA reads TGTGCCAGCAGTCCGCCCCAGGGGATTGAGGAAAAACTGTTTTTT. Translating gives CASSPPQGIEEKLFF. Using reference TRBV28 and TRBJ1-4 for the parts outside the CDR3, the full variable domain is DVKVTQSSRYLVKRTGEKVFLECVQDMDHENMFWYRQDPGLGLRLIYFSYDVKMKEKGDIPEGYSVSREKKERFSLILESASTNQTSMYLCASSPPQGIEEKLFFGSGTQLSVL.

The chain combines TRBV28 with TRBJ1-2; 8 bases line up with TRBD1. This CDR3 spans 15 amino acids. Germline CDR1 MDHEN, CDR2 SYDVKM. Unmatched junction bases numbered 10, after V lost 5 bases and J lost 5 bases. The CDR3 spells CASSPGQASYYGYTF. CDR3 coding DNA: TGTGCCAGCAGTCCGGGACAGGCGTCTTATTATGGCTACACCTTC.

This chain joins TRBV7-2 and TRBJ2-7; 9 bases map to TRBD1. Per germline, CDR1 SGHTA and CDR2 FQGNSA. CDR3 length: 15 residues. V was pared by 3 bases and J by 3 bases, with 6 bases of the junction left unmatched. The CDR3: CASSFRPGQGYEQYF. Here the CDR3 DNA reads TGTGCCAGCAGCTTTAGGCCGGGACAGGGCTACGAGCAGTACTTC.

The rearrangement uses TRBV7-3 and TRBJ1-1; D is possibly TRBD1 (5 bases). V lost 5 bases to trimming and J lost 1 base, with 8 bases between them. CDR3 length: 13 residues. The V gene's germline CDR1 is SGHTA and CDR2 FQGTGA. The CDR3 sequence: CASSRDRNTEAFF. The CDR3 coding sequence is TGTGCCAGCAGCCGCGACAGGAACACTGAAGCTTTCTTT.